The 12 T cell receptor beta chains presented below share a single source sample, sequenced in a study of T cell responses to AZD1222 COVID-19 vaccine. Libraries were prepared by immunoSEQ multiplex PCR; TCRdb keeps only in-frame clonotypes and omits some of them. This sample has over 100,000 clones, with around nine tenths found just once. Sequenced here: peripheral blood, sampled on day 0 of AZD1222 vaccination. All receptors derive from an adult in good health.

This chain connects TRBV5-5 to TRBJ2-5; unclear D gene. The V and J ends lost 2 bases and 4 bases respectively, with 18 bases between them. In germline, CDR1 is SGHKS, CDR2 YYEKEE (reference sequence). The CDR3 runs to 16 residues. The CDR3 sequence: CASSFELGDRGETQYF. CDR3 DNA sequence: TGTGCCAGCAGCTTCGAATTGGGCGACCGTGGAGAGACCCAGTACTTC.

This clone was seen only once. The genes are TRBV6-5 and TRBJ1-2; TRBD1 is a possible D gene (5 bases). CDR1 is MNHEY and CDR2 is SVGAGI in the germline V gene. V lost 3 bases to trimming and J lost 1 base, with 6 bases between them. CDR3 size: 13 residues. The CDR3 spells CASSYGGNYGYTF. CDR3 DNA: TGTGCCAGCAGTTATGGGGGTAACTATGGCTACACCTTC.

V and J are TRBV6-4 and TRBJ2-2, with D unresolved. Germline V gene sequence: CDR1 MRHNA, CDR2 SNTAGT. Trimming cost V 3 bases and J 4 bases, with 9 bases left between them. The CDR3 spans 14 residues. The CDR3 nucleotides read TGTGCCAGCAGTGATTTGCTGTTCACCGGGGAGCTGTTTTTT. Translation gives CASSDLLFTGELFF.

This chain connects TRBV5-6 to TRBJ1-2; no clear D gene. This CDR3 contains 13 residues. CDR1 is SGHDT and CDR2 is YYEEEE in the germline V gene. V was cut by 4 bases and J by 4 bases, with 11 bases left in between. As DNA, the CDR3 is TGTGCCAGCAGCCCCCGTTCTCCCTATGGCTACACCTTC. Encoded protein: CASSPRSPYGYTF.

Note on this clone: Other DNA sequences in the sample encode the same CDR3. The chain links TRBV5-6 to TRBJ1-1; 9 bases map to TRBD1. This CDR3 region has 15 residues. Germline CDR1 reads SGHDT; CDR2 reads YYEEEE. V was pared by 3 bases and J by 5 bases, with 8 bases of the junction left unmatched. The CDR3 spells CASSWGGQGQTEAFF. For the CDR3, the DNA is TGTGCCAGCAGCTGGGGGGGACAGGGCCAAACTGAAGCTTTCTTT. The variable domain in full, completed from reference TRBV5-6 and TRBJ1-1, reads DAGVTQSPTHLIKTRGQQVTLRCSPKSGHDTVSWYQQALGQGPQFIFQYYEEEERQRGNFPDRFSGHQFPNYSSELNVNALLLGDSALYLCASSWGGQGQTEAFFGQGTRLTVV.

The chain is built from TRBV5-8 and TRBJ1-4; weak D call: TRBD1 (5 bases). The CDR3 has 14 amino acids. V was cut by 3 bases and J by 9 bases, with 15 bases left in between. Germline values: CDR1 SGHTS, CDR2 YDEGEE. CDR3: CASSSTGTPKKLFF. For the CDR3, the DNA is TGTGCCAGCAGCTCCACGGGGACTCCGAAAAAACTGTTTTTT.

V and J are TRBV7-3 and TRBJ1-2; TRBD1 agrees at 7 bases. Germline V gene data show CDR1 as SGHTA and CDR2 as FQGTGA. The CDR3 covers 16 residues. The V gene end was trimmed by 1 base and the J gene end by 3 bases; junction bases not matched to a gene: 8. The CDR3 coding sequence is TGTGCCAGCAGCTTAATGGGAGGGGGCGCAGACTATGGCTACACCTTC. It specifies CASSLMGGGADYGYTF.

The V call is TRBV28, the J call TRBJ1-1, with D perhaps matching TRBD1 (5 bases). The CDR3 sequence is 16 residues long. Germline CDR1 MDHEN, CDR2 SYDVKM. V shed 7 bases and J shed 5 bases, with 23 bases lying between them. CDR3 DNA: TGTGCCAGCACTTCACAGAGGGGCGGATTAATTACTGAAGCTTTCTTT. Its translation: CASTSQRGGLITEAFF.

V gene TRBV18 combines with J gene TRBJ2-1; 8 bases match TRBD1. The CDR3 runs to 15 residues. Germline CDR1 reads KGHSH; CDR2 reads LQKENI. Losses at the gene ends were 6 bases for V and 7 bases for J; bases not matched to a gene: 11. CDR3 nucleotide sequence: TGTGCCAGCTCTTTAGACAGGGGCAGAACTAATGAGCAGTTCTTC. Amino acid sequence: CASSLDRGRTNEQFF.

The chain's CDR3 is CASSPKPGDLFYEQYF. For the CDR3, the DNA is TGTGCCAGCAGCCCCAAGCCGGGGGACCTCTTTTACGAGCAGTACTTC. V usage is TRBV7-2 and J usage is TRBJ2-7; D is possibly TRBD2 (6 bases). Germline CDR1 SGHTA, CDR2 FQGNSA. Trimming removed 5 bases from V and 4 bases from J, with 21 bases in between. The CDR3 has 16 residues. The variable domain in full, with the rest retrieved from reference TRBV7-2 and TRBJ2-7, is GAGVSQSPSNKVTEKGKDVELRCDPISGHTALYWYRQSLGQGLEFLIYFQGNSAPDKSGLPSDRFSAERTGGSVSTLTIQRTQQEDSAVYLCASSPKPGDLFYEQYFGPGTRLTVT.

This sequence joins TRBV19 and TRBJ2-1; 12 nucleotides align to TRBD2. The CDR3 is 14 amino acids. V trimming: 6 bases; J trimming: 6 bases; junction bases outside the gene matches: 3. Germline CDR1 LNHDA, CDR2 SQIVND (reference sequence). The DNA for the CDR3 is TGTGCCAGTAGCCCGGGACTAGCGGGCAATGAGCAGTTCTTC. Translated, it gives CASSPGLAGNEQFF. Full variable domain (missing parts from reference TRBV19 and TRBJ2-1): DGGITQSPKYLFRKEGQNVTLSCEQNLNHDAMYWYRQDPGQGLRLIYYSQIVNDFQKGDIAEGYSVSREKKESFPLTVTSAQKNPTAFYLCASSPGLAGNEQFFGPGTRLTVL.

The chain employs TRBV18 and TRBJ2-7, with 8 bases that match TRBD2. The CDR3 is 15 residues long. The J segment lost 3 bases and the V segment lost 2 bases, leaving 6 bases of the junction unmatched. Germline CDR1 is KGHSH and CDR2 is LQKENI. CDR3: CASSPKYSGDYEQYF. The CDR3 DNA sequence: TGTGCCAGCTCACCAAAGTATAGCGGGGACTACGAGCAGTACTTC.